These T cell receptor beta chains were read from a single sample in a study of blood T cell repertoires in COVID-19. Generated by immunoSEQ multiplex PCR, the TCRdb table keeps only in-frame clones and is missing some. Of roughly 230,000 clones listed, around four fifths were seen once; the top ten hold 10%. Source material: peripheral blood. These TCRs come from an elderly woman with COVID-19, enrolled during active disease. The CDR3 runs from the conserved cysteine through the conserved F or W.

V	J	CDR3
TRBV29-1	TRBJ1-2	CSVVEGSTNYGYTF
TRBV10-3	TRBJ2-7	CAISESGTSYEQYF
TRBV27	TRBJ2-4	CASSLTGLGSGQNIQYF
TRBV18	TRBJ2-1	CASSSDTATYNEQFF
TRBV7-8	TRBJ2-2	CASSLRGLVVSGELFF
TRBV27	TRBJ1-1	CAGRTGKRERDTEAFF
TRBV5-1	TRBJ1-1	CASSLEGWSEAFF
TRBV19	TRBJ2-1	CASTSGGRGEQFF
TRBV6-5	TRBJ2-7	CASSFRGSYEQYF
TRBV6-6	TRBJ1-2	CASSSRTTNYGYTF
TRBV6-5	TRBJ2-6	CATNSGANVLTF
TRBV6-5	TRBJ1-5	CASSQDNQPQHF
TRBV6-5	TRBJ1-2	CASSMGGNYGYTF
TRBV29-1	TRBJ1-4	CSVEGGDEKLFF
TRBV15	TRBJ2-1	CATSRDRLYNEQFF
TRBV19	TRBJ1-1	CASKDRLLDKAFF
TRBV11-2	TRBJ1-2	CASSSSTGSYGYTF
TRBV7-8	TRBJ1-5	CASSLSRTAGGQPQHF
TRBV18	TRBJ1-4	CASSQGQVMLANEKLFF